This T cell receptor (beta chain) was sequenced for a study of regulatory T cells in long-lasting Graves disease. Study observations and caveats: Relative to new patients (966), persistent patients exhibited greater sharing of public clonotypes (approximately 3,000). Accuracy may have suffered from the small sample size.

This clonotype has ten or more counts. What it binds is unknown. The time point: newly diagnosed GD, antithyroid drugs for less than 3 months. Isolated PBMC RNA provided the starting material for the TCR library. HTBI primers from iRepertoire and Arm-PCR of CDR3 regions yielded the TCR beta libraries. TCRdb re-analysed the multiplex PCR reads in MiXCR, keeping a single row per CDR3 protein. Altogether 300,000 to 450,000 distinct CDR3 sequences are present, 15% to 18% being singletons, with the ten largest covering roughly 20%. The TCR sequence derives from a female donor with Graves disease. The sequencing used peripheral blood mononuclear cells (PBMCs), collected at new diagnosis, from a patient treated with antithyroid drugs.

The CDR3 region is CASSLEGRSHNEQFF. CDR3 coding DNA: TGTGCCAGCAGTTTGGAGGGTCGGTCCCACAATGAGCAGTTCTTC. The V gene is TRBV12-3 or TRBV12-4, the J gene TRBJ2-1; D is possibly TRBD2 (6 bases). Trimming took off 3 bases at V and 5 bases at J, with 14 bases between the two ends. The CDR3 contains 15 residues.